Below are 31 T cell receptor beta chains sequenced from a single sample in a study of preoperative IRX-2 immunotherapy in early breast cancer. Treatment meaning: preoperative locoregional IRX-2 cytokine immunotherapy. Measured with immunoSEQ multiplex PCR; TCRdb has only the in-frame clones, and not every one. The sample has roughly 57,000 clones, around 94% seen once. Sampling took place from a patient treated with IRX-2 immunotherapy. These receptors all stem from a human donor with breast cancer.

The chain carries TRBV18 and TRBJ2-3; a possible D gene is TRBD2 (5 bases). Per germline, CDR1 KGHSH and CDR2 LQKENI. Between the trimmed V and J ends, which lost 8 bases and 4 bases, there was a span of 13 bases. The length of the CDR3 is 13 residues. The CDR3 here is CASGRVEADTQYF. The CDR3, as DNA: TGTGCCAGCGGGAGAGTCGAGGCAGATACGCAGTATTTT.

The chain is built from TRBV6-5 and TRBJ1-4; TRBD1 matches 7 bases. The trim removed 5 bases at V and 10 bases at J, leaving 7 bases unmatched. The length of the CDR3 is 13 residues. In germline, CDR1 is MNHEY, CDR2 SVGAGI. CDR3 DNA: TGTGCCAGCAGTACCGACAGGGCCGGAAAACTGTTTTTT. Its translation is CASSTDRAGKLFF.

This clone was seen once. The CDR3 nucleotides are TGTGCCAGCAGCTGGGTCGCAGCGGGAGAACGGCACGAGCAGTACTTC. Protein product: CASSWVAAGERHEQYF. The rearrangement uses TRBV11-2 and TRBJ2-7; 8 nucleotides line up with TRBD2. This CDR3 comprises 16 residues. Looked up from germline, CDR1 is SGHAT and CDR2 is FQNNGV. V lost 4 bases, J lost 5 bases, and 13 bases stayed unmatched.

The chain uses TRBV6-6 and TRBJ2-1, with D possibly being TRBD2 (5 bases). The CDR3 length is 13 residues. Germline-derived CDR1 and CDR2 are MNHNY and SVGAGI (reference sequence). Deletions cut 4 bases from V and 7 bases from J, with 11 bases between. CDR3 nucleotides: TGTGCCAGCAGTTGGAGTGAGCGGAATGAGCAGTTCTTC. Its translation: CASSWSERNEQFF.

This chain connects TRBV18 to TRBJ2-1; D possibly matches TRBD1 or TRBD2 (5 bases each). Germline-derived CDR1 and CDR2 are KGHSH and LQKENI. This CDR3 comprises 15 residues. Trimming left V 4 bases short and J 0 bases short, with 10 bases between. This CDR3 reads CASSQGPPSYNEQFF. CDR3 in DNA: TGTGCCAGCTCACAGGGACCCCCCTCCTACAATGAGCAGTTCTTC.

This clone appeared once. The CDR3 reads CASSPLAVSYNEQFF. CDR3 bases: TGTGCCAGCAGCCCTCTAGCGGTCTCCTACAATGAGCAGTTCTTC. This rearrangement joins TRBV7-2 to TRBJ2-1; 7 nucleotides align to TRBD2. Germline CDR1 is SGHTA and CDR2 is FQGNSA. This CDR3 comprises 15 residues. V shed 5 bases and J 0 bases; nucleotides not matched to a gene: 4.

CDR3 loop: CASSPAGTSADTQYF. Written as DNA, the CDR3 is TGTGCCAGCAGCCCAGCGGGGACATCGGCAGATACGCAGTATTTT. The chain carries TRBV7-2 and TRBJ2-3; the D gene is possibly TRBD2 (7 bases). Trimming cost V 5 bases and J 4 bases, with 16 bases left between them. CDR3 length equals 15 residues. Germline V lookup: CDR1 SGHTA, CDR2 FQGNSA.

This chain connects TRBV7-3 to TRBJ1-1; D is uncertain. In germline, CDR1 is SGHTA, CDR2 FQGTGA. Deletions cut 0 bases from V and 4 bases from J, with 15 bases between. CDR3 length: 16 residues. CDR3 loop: CASSLTLIGGSTEAFF. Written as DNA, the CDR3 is TGTGCCAGCAGCTTAACGTTAATAGGAGGGAGCACTGAAGCTTTCTTT.

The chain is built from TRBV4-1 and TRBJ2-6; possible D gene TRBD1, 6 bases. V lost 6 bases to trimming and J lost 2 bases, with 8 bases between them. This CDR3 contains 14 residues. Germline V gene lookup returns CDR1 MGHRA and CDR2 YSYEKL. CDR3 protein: CASRRTAGANVLTF. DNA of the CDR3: TGCGCCAGCAGGCGGACAGCTGGGGCCAACGTCCTGACTTTC.

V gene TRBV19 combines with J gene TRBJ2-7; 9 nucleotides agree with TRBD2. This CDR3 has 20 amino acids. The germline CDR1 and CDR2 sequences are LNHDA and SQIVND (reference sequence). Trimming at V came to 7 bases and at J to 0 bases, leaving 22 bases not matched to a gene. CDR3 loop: CASIPPRGREGLNSSYEQYF. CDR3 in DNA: TGTGCCAGTATCCCCCCCCGGGGGCGGGAGGGACTAAATAGCTCCTACGAGCAGTACTTC. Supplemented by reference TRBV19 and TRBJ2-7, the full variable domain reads DGGITQSPKYLFRKEGQNVTLSCEQNLNHDAMYWYRQDPGQGLRLIYYSQIVNDFQKGDIAEGYSVSREKKESFPLTVTSAQKNPTAFYLCASIPPRGREGLNSSYEQYFGPGTRLTVT.

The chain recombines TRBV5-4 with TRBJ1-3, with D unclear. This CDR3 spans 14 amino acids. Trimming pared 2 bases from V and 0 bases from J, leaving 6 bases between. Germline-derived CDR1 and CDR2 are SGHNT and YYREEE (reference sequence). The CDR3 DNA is TGTGCCAGCAGCTTAGACCACTCTGGAAACACCATATATTTT. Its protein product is CASSLDHSGNTIYF.

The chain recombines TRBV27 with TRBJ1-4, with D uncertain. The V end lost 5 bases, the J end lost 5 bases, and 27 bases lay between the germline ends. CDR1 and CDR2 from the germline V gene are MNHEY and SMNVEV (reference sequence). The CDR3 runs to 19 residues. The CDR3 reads CASSRVSGFIRAKNEKLFF. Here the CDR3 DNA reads TGTGCCAGCAGTCGAGTCTCGGGGTTTATACGGGCAAAAAATGAAAAACTGTTTTTT.

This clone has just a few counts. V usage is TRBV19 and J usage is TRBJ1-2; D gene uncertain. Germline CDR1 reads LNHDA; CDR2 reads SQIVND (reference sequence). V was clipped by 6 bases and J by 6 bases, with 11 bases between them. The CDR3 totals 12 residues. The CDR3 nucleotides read TGTGCCAGTAGGGCGGGGAGGGATGGCTACACCTTC. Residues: CASRAGRDGYTF.

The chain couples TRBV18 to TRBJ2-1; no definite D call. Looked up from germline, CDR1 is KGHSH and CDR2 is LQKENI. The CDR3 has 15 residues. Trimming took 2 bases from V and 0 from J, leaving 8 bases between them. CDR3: CASSPSVTSYNEQFF. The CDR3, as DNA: TGTGCCAGCTCACCATCAGTGACCTCCTACAATGAGCAGTTCTTC.

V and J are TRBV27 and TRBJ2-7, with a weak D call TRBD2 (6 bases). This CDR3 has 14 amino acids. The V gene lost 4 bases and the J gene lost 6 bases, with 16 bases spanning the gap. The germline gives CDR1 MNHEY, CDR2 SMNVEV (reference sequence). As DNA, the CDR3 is TGTGCCAGCAGTTCCCCCCCGCGGGGCCCCGAGCAGTACTTC. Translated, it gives CASSSPPRGPEQYF.

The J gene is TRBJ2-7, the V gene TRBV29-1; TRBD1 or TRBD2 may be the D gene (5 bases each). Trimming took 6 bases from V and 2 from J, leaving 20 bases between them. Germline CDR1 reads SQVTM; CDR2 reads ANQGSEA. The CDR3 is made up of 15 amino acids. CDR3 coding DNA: TGCAGCGTACTAGGCTTTCTCAGGGCTCCCTACGAGCAGTACTTC. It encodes CSVLGFLRAPYEQYF.

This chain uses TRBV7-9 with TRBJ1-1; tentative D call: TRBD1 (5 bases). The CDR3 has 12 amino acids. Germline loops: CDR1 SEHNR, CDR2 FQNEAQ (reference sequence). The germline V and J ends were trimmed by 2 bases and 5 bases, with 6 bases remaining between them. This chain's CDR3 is CASSLRGTEAFF. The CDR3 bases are TGTGCCAGCAGCTTACGGGGGACTGAAGCTTTCTTT.

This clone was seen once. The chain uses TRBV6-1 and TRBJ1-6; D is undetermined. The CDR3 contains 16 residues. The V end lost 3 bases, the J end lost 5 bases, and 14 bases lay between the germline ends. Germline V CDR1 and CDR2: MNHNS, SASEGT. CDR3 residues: CASSDYGGSHNSPLHF. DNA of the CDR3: TGTGCCAGCAGTGATTATGGAGGGTCGCATAATTCACCCCTCCACTTT.

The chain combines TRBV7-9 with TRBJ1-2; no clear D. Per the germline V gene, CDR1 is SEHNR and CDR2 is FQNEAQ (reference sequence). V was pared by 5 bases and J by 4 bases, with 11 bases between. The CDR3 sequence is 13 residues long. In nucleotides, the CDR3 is TGTGCCAGCAGCCCGCGGGGAGGCTATGGCTACACCTTC. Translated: CASSPRGGYGYTF.

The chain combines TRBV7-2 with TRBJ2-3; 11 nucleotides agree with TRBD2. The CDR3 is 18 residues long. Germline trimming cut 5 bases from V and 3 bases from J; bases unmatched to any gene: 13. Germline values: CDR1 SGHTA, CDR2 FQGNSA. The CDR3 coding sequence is TGTGCCAGCAGCCGTATCCCTTTAGCGGGAGGGCCAACAGATACGCAGTATTTT. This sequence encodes CASSRIPLAGGPTDTQYF. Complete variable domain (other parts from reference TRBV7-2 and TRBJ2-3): GAGVSQSPSNKVTEKGKDVELRCDPISGHTALYWYRQSLGQGLEFLIYFQGNSAPDKSGLPSDRFSAERTGGSVSTLTIQRTQQEDSAVYLCASSRIPLAGGPTDTQYFGPGTRLTVL.

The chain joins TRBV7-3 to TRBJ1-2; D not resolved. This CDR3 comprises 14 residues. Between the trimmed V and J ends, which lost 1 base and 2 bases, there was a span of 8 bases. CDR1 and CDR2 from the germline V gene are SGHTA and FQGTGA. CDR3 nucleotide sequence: TGTGCCAGCAGCTTAAGTCCGGGGAACTATGGCTACACCTTC. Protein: CASSLSPGNYGYTF. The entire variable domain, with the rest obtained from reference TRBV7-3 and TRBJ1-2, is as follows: GAGVSQTPSNKVTEKGKYVELRCDPISGHTALYWYRQSLGQGPEFLIYFQGTGAADDSGLPNDRFFAVRPEGSVSTLKIQRTERGDSAVYLCASSLSPGNYGYTFGSGTRLTVV.

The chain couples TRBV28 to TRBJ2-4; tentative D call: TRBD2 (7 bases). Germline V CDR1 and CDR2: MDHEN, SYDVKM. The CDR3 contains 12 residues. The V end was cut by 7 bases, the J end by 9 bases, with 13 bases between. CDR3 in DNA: TGTGCCAGCAATGCAGGGGAGGGCATTCAGTACTTC. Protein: CASNAGEGIQYF. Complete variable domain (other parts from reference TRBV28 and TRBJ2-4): DVKVTQSSRYLVKRTGEKVFLECVQDMDHENMFWYRQDPGLGLRLIYFSYDVKMKEKGDIPEGYSVSREKKERFSLILESASTNQTSMYLCASNAGEGIQYFGAGTRLSVL.

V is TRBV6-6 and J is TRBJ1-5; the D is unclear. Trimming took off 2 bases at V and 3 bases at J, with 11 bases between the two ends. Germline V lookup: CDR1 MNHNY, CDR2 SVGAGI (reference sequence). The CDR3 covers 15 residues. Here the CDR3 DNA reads TGTGCCAGCAGTTACAGCGGGAATTACAATCAGCCCCAGCATTTT. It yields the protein CASSYSGNYNQPQHF.

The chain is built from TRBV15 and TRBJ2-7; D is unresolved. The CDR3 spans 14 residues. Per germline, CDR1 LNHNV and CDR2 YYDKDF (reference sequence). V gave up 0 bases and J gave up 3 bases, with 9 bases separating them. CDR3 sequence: CATSRDAQSYEQYF. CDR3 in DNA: TGTGCCACCAGCAGAGATGCACAGAGCTACGAGCAGTACTTC.

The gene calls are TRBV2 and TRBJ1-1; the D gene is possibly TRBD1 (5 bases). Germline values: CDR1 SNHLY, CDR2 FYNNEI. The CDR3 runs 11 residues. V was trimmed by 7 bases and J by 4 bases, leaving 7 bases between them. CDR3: CASNGGTEAFF. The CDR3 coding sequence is TGTGCCAGCAACGGGGGCACTGAAGCTTTCTTT.

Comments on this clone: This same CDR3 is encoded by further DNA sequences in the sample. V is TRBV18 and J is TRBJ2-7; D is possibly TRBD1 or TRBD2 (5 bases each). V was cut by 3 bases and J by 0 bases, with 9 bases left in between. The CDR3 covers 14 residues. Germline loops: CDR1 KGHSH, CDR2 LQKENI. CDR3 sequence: CASSPPGPSYEQYF. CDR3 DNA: TGTGCCAGCTCACCTCCGGGGCCCTCCTACGAGCAGTACTTC.

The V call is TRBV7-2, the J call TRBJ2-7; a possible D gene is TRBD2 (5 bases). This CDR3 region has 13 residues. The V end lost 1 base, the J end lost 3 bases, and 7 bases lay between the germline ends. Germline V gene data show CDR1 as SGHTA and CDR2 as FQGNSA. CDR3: CASSLGSGYEQYF. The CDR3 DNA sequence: TGTGCCAGCAGCTTAGGAAGCGGCTACGAGCAGTACTTC.

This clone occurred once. Here the CDR3 reads CSVESKEGTYEQYF. Here the CDR3 DNA reads TGCAGCGTTGAATCGAAGGAGGGAACCTACGAGCAGTACTTC. The chain employs TRBV29-1 and TRBJ2-7, with D possibly being TRBD2 (6 bases). The CDR3 is made up of 14 amino acids. Germline loops: CDR1 SQVTM, CDR2 ANQGSEA. V lost 2 bases to trimming and J lost 2 bases, with 13 bases between them.

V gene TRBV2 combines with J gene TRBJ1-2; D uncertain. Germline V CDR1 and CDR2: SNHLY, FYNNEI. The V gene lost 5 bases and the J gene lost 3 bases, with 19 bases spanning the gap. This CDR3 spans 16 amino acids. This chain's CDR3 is CASSYTIKGPHYGYTF. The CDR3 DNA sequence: TGTGCCAGCAGTTACACCATAAAAGGGCCACACTATGGCTACACCTTC.

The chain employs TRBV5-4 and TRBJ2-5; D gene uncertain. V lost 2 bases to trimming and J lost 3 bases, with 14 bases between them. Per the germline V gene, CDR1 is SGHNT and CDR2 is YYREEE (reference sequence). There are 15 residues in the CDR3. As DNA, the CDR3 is TGTGCCAGCAGCTTCCCCGGGTCAAAAAAAGAGACCCAGTACTTC. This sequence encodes CASSFPGSKKETQYF.

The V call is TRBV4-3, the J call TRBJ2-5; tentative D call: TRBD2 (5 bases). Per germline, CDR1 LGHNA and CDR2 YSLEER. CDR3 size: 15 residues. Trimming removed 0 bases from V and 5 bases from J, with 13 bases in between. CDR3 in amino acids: CASSQDPRGAETQYF. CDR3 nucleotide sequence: TGCGCCAGCAGCCAAGATCCACGGGGAGCTGAGACCCAGTACTTC.